A single sample gave rise to the 26 T cell receptor beta chains below, sequenced in a study of blood T cell repertoires in COVID-19. Repertoires were generated with immunoSEQ multiplex PCR, while TCRdb's copy carries only in-frame clones and drops some. The sample has approximately 25,000 clones; 75% to 90% are singletons. The sequenced sample consisted of peripheral blood. The receptors here all came from a human donor in a cohort sampled during active COVID-19.

The chain has TRBV5-1 and TRBJ1-4, with D hard to call. The CDR3 is made up of 14 amino acids. The V gene's germline CDR1 is SGHRS and CDR2 YFSETQ. Between the trimmed V and J ends, which lost 1 base and 3 bases, there was a span of 7 bases. The CDR3 DNA reads TGCGCCAGCAGCTTGTCGGTCTCTAATGAAAAACTGTTTTTT. Translation gives CASSLSVSNEKLFF.

V usage is TRBV5-1 and J usage is TRBJ2-7; TRBD2 matches at 9 bases. Looked up from germline, CDR1 is SGHRS and CDR2 is YFSETQ. The V gene end was trimmed by 2 bases and the J gene end by 2 bases; junction bases not matched to a gene: 5. This CDR3 region has 15 residues. CDR3 in amino acids: CASSFSSGATYEQYF. The CDR3 coding sequence is TGCGCCAGCAGCTTCTCTAGCGGGGCAACCTACGAGCAGTACTTC.

This clone has only one observation. The genes are TRBV30 and TRBJ1-6, with D perhaps matching TRBD1 (6 bases). The V end lost 3 bases, the J end lost 4 bases, and 19 bases lay between the germline ends. The CDR3 consists of 17 residues. Germline CDR1 is GTSNPN and CDR2 is SVGIG (reference sequence). The CDR3: CAWRRQGQYLYNSPLHF. The DNA for the CDR3 is TGTGCCTGGAGGCGACAAGGACAGTACCTTTATAATTCACCCCTCCACTTT.

The CDR3 DNA reads as TGTGCCAGCAGCCCCCAGACAGGGGTCGGCGAGACCCAGTACTTC. This sequence encodes CASSPQTGVGETQYF. This chain links TRBV7-3 with TRBJ2-5; 8 bases are shared with TRBD1. Losses at the gene ends were 5 bases for V and 5 bases for J; bases not matched to a gene: 10. The CDR3 runs to 15 residues. The germline CDR1 and CDR2 sequences are SGHTA and FQGTGA.

This sequence joins TRBV4-3 and TRBJ2-3; the D gene is possibly TRBD2 (6 bases). V dropped 2 bases and J dropped 6 bases, with 18 bases sitting between them. The CDR3 is 16 amino acids. Germline-derived CDR1 and CDR2 are LGHNA and YSLEER. The CDR3 sequence: CASSQRGTGGMDTQYF. As DNA, the CDR3 is TGCGCCAGCAGCCAACGGGGGACCGGAGGTATGGATACGCAGTATTTT.

This clone was counted only a few times. This rearrangement joins TRBV29-1 to TRBJ1-5; 9 bases map to TRBD1. J gave up 0 bases and V 5 bases, and 2 bases lay outside the gene matches. Germline V gives CDR1 SQVTM, CDR2 ANQGSEA. CDR3 length: 14 amino acids. The CDR3 sequence: CSVLGQGSNQPQHF. CDR3 sequence (DNA): TGCAGCGTTTTGGGACAGGGTAGCAATCAGCCCCAGCATTTT.

The chain recombines TRBV28 with TRBJ2-1; 13 bases agree with TRBD2. V shed 3 bases and J 8 bases; nucleotides not matched to a gene: 10. Germline CDR1 is MDHEN and CDR2 is SYDVKM. The CDR3 runs 17 residues. CDR3 sequence reads: CASSLPLRLAGGDEQFF. The CDR3 DNA reads TGTGCCAGCAGTTTGCCCCTACGACTAGCGGGAGGAGATGAGCAGTTCTTC.

CDR3 nucleotide sequence: TGTGCCAGCAGTCAACTAGCGGGAGCCGGTGAGCAGTTCTTC. This gives the protein CASSQLAGAGEQFF. The chain has TRBV6-5 and TRBJ2-1, with 11 bases lining up with TRBD2. Germline V gene sequence: CDR1 MNHEY, CDR2 SVGAGI. The junction had 6 bases not matched to a gene; V was cut back by 5 bases and J by 9 bases. There are 14 residues in the CDR3.

The rearrangement links TRBV4-3 to TRBJ1-2, with 12 bases fitting TRBD1. The germline V gene has CDR1 LGHNA and CDR2 YSLEER. The CDR3 runs 18 residues. J was trimmed by 4 bases and V by 0 bases; bases with no gene match: 9. CDR3 amino acids: CASSQDPLGQGAPYGYTF. The CDR3, as DNA: TGCGCCAGCAGCCAAGATCCTCTGGGACAGGGGGCACCCTATGGCTACACCTTC.

The chain is built from TRBV6-2 or TRBV6-3 and TRBJ1-1; 12 bases line up with TRBD1. The CDR3 has 13 residues. Per the germline V gene, CDR1 is MNHEY and CDR2 is SVGEGT. The ends lost 5 bases at V and 8 bases at J; junction bases unmatched: 3. CDR3 loop: CASSGDRGREAFF. CDR3 DNA: TGTGCCAGCAGTGGGGACAGGGGGCGGGAAGCTTTCTTT.

The CDR3 DNA reads TGTGCCAGCAGCCCCGGTGGGGGGGACGGGGAGCTGTTTTTT. It translates to CASSPGGGDGELFF. The chain uses TRBV4-2 and TRBJ2-2, with 7 bases identical to TRBD2. V trimming: 4 bases; J trimming: 7 bases; junction bases outside the gene matches: 6. Germline-derived CDR1 and CDR2 are LGHNA and YNFKEQ. There are 14 residues in the CDR3.

This clone appeared a few times. The chain has TRBV11-2 and TRBJ2-3; tentatively, D is TRBD1 (5 bases). Germline V gives CDR1 SGHAT, CDR2 FQNNGV. Trimming took off 5 bases at V and 2 bases at J, with 14 bases between the two ends. There are 15 residues in the CDR3. The CDR3, as DNA: TGTGCCAGCAGCGAGAGGTACAGGTCCACAGATACGCAGTATTTT. Its protein is CASSERYRSTDTQYF.

The CDR3 is CASSWQTVRGTEAFF. The CDR3 DNA sequence: TGTGCCAGCAGCTGGCAGACGGTTAGGGGCACTGAAGCTTTCTTT. The chain carries TRBV7-2 and TRBJ1-1, with D tentatively TRBD1 (5 bases). The germline V gene has CDR1 SGHTA and CDR2 FQGNSA. Trimming removed 4 bases from V and 4 bases from J, with 16 bases in between. CDR3 length: 15 residues.

The chain couples TRBV30 to TRBJ2-3; 10 positions match TRBD1. CDR3 length: 14 residues. CDR1 GTSNPN and CDR2 SVGIG come from the germline V gene (reference sequence). V trimming: 2 bases; J trimming: 4 bases; junction bases outside the gene matches: 3. This CDR3 reads CAWSSGTGADTQYF. CDR3 DNA: TGTGCCTGGAGTAGCGGGACAGGGGCAGATACGCAGTATTTT.

V gene TRBV30 combines with J gene TRBJ1-2; D is possibly TRBD1 (5 bases). The CDR3 covers 13 residues. Germline lookup yields CDR1 GTSNPN and CDR2 SVGIG (reference sequence). V was shortened by 2 bases and J by 7 bases, with 14 bases between the two germline ends. CDR3 loop: CAWSQQAHGGYTF. Written as DNA, the CDR3 is TGTGCCTGGAGTCAACAGGCTCATGGTGGCTACACCTTC.

The chain has TRBV11-3 and TRBJ2-3; 12 bases align to TRBD2. The V gene's germline CDR1 is SGHNT and CDR2 YENEEA. Trimming took 1 base from V and 0 from J; bases not matched to a gene: 11. The CDR3 has 20 residues. The CDR3 here is CASSLALAGGSYYSTDTQYF. For the CDR3, the DNA is TGTGCCAGCAGCTTAGCACTAGCGGGAGGTAGCTACTACAGCACAGATACGCAGTATTTT. The full variable domain, completed using reference TRBV11-3 and TRBJ2-3, is EAGVVQSPRYKIIEKKQPVAFWCNPISGHNTLYWYLQNLGQGPELLIRYENEEAVDDSQLPKDRFSAERLKGVDSTLKIQPAELGDSAVYLCASSLALAGGSYYSTDTQYFGPGTRLTVL.

The chain uses TRBV11-2 and TRBJ2-5; 13 bases are a match to TRBD2. Trimming took 1 base from V and 5 from J; bases not matched to a gene: 7. CDR3 length equals 17 residues. CDR1 and CDR2 (germline): SGHAT, FQNNGV. CDR3 bases: TGTGCCAGCAGCTTAGGTTGGACTAGCGGGAGTAGGGAGACCCAGTACTTC. It translates to CASSLGWTSGSRETQYF. The variable domain in full, completed from reference TRBV11-2 and TRBJ2-5, reads EAGVAQSPRYKIIEKRQSVAFWCNPISGHATLYWYQQILGQGPKLLIQFQNNGVVDDSQLPKDRFSAERLKGVDSTLKIQPAKLEDSAVYLCASSLGWTSGSRETQYFGPGTRLLVL.

The CDR3 region has the DNA TGTGCCAGCAGCTTAGGACACACAGATACGCAGTATTTT. This gives the protein CASSLGHTDTQYF. The V call is TRBV7-3, the J call TRBJ2-3; D perhaps matches TRBD1 (5 bases). The CDR3 is 13 residues long. Trimming removed 2 bases at V and 2 bases at J, with 5 bases between. Germline values: CDR1 SGHTA, CDR2 FQGTGA.

CDR3 coding DNA: TGTGCCAGCAGGAGGGATTCCCCCACTGAAGCTTTCTTT. This encodes CASRRDSPTEAFF. The chain employs TRBV6-5 and TRBJ1-1; no clear D gene. CDR3 length equals 13 residues. Germline V CDR1 and CDR2: MNHEY, SVGAGI. Trimming cost V 6 bases and J 4 bases, with 12 bases left between them.

V and J are TRBV5-5 and TRBJ1-1; D is perhaps TRBD1 (5 bases). The CDR3 has 16 residues. V was pared by 0 bases and J by 6 bases, with 18 bases between. Germline values: CDR1 SGHKS, CDR2 YYEKEE (reference sequence). CDR3 nucleotide sequence: TGTGCCAGCAGCTTGGATAGACAAAGGGGCTACGCTGAAGCTTTCTTT. As protein: CASSLDRQRGYAEAFF.

This chain uses TRBV19 with TRBJ1-2; tentative D call: TRBD1 (5 bases). CDR3 length: 16 residues. Trimming took off 6 bases at V and 4 bases at J, with 21 bases between the two ends. Germline lookup yields CDR1 LNHDA and CDR2 SQIVND (reference sequence). The CDR3 DNA follows: TGTGCCAGTAGCAAGAGAGCGGGGGGAGAAGGCTATGGCTACACCTTC. Its protein product is CASSKRAGGEGYGYTF.

CDR3 region: CASSPESAILAKNIQYF. In DNA form, the CDR3 reads TGTGCCAGCAGTCCGGAGTCAGCGATACTAGCCAAAAACATTCAGTACTTC. This rearrangement joins TRBV27 to TRBJ2-4; D gene uncertain. CDR1 is MNHEY, CDR2 SMNVEV, per germline (reference sequence). Trimming cost V 5 bases and J 0 bases, with 17 bases left between them. The CDR3 sequence is 17 residues long.

The chain joins TRBV19 to TRBJ2-1; 9 nucleotides align to TRBD2. CDR3 length equals 14 residues. CDR1 and CDR2 (germline): LNHDA, SQIVND (reference sequence). V shed 6 bases, J shed 2 bases, and the junction held 2 bases outside the gene matches. Here the CDR3 DNA reads TGTGCCAGTAGGACTAGCGGCCCCTACAATGAGCAGTTCTTC. This sequence encodes CASRTSGPYNEQFF.

The chain joins TRBV10-3 to TRBJ2-7, with D hard to call. CDR1 and CDR2 from the germline V gene are ENHRY and SYGVKD. The V gene lost 8 bases and the J gene lost 6 bases, with 14 bases spanning the gap. This CDR3 region has 12 residues. The CDR3 spells CAISPRNPEQYF. DNA of the CDR3: TGTGCCATCTCCCCCAGGAACCCCGAGCAGTACTTC.

The rearrangement uses TRBV4-3 and TRBJ2-2; 7 nucleotides line up with TRBD2. This CDR3 region has 15 residues. Germline values: CDR1 LGHNA, CDR2 YSLEER. After removal of 0 bases from V and 5 bases from J, the junction contained 3 bases not matched to a gene. CDR3 loop: CASSQEQAGTGELFF. In nucleotides, the CDR3 is TGCGCCAGCAGCCAAGAACAAGCGGGGACCGGGGAGCTGTTTTTT.

This chain joins TRBV4-2 and TRBJ2-3; TRBD2 agrees at 10 bases. CDR3 length: 20 amino acids. CDR1 is LGHNA, CDR2 YNFKEQ, per germline. The ends lost 4 bases at V and 3 bases at J; junction bases unmatched: 19. As DNA, the CDR3 is TGTGCCAGCAGCCGCCAGGGGGGGGCTAGCGGGGGCCGGATTACAGATACGCAGTATTTT. Encoded protein: CASSRQGGASGGRITDTQYF.